This T cell receptor beta chain comes out of a study of CD8 T cells in ankylosing spondylitis. CDR3 size: 10 residues. Per the germline V gene, CDR1 is MDHEN and CDR2 is SYDVKM. V lost 5 bases and J lost 6, with 4 bases in between. Construction of TCR beta libraries was performed using quantitative 5'-RACE with molecular barcodes. One entry per CDR3 protein results from TCRdb running MiXCR on the 5' RACE reads. This sample carries 150,000 or so distinct CDR3 sequences, 15% to 20% of them seen once, and the ten largest clones take approximately 8%. Specimen: blood, either unsorted or a sorted T cell fraction (not recorded which). The origin of this receptor is a male donor with ankylosing spondylitis or in good health (not recorded which). The chain uses TRBV28 and TRBJ1-2; D ambiguous. In nucleotides, the CDR3 is TGTGCCAGCAGTAGGGATGGCTACACCTTC. Amino acid sequence: CASSRDGYTF.